The sequence of this TCR beta chain was determined in a study of beta chain features in type 1 diabetes. The wider study: In age, gender and cell yields, patients were similar to healthy donors. Across every sample, almost 110,000,000 sorted cells were examined in total.

Reverse transcription of all isolated RNA meant that expressed TCRB transcripts were sequenced. Naive, central memory and regulatory T cell samples yielded around 3.5 million reads on average. The repertoire was sequenced with immunoSEQ multiplex PCR; TCRdb's copy has only in-frame clones and lacks some. There are about 450,000 clones in the sample; 9.5% to 12% occur only once, and 0.035% to 0.05% lies in the top ten. Findings and limits, study-wide: Insertion counts at VDJ junctions were lower in type 1 diabetes patients, who also showed more deletions there.

This clone was seen only a few times. Its antigen is still unknown. This CDR3 contains 15 residues. CDR1 SGDLS and CDR2 YYNGEE come from the germline V gene. The ends were cut back, 0 bases at V and 6 bases at J, with 13 bases in the middle. The sequenced sample consisted of naive CD4+ T cells from blood. The source is a woman younger than 30 in good health. The V call is TRBV9, the J call TRBJ2-1; tentatively, D is TRBD2 (6 bases). For the CDR3, the DNA is TGTGCCAGCAGCGTAGGCAGGACTAACTTCAATGAGCAGTTCTTC. Protein: CASSVGRTNFNEQFF.